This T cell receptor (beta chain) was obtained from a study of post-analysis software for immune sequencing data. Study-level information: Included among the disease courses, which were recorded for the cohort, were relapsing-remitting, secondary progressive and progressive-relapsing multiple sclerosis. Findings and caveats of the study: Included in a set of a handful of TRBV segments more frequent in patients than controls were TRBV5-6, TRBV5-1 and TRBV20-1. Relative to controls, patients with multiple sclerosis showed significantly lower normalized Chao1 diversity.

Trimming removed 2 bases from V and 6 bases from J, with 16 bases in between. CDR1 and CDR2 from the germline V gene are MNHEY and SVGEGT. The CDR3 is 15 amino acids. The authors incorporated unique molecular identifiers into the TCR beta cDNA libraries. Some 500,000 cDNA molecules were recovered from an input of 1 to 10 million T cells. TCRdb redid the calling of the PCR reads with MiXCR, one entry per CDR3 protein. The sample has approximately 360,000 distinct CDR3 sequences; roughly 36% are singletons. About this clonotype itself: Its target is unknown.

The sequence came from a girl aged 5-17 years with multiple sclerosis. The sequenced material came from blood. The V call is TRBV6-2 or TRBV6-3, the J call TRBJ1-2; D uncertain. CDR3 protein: CASSYGSPGTDGYTF. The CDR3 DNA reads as TGTGCCAGCAGTTACGGTTCACCCGGAACAGATGGCTACACCTTC.